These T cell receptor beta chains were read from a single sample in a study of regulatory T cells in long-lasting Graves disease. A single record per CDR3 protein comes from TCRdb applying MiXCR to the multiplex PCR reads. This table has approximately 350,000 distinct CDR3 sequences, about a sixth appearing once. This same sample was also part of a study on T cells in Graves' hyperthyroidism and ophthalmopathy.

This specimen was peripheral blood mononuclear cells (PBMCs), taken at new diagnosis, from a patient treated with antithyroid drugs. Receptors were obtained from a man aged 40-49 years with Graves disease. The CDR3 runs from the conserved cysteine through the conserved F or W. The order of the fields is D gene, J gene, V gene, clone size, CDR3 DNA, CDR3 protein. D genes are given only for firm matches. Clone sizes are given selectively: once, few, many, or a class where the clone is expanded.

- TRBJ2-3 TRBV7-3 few TGTGCCAGCAGCCCGGACTACAGCACAGATACGCAGTATTTT CASSPDYSTDTQYF
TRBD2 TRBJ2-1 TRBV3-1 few TGTGCCAGCACCTCAGCGGGGGGTGAGCAGTTCTTC CASTSAGGEQFF
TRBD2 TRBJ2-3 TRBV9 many TGTGCCAGCAGTCCCGGGACTAGACCAGATACGCAGTATTTT CASSPGTRPDTQYF
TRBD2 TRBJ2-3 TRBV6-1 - TGTGCCAGCAGTGATTGGACTAGCGGGGGGGCAGATACGCAGTATTTT CASSDWTSGGADTQYF
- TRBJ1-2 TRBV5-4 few TGTGCCAGCAGACACGGACAGCCCAACTATGGCTACACCTTC CASRHGQPNYGYTF
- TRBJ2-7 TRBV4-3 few TGCGCCAGCAGCCAAGATCTTGGCAGTCGGGGGTACGAGCAGTACTTC CASSQDLGSRGYEQYF
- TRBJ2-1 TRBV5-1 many TGCGCCAGCAGCTTGGGTCCAGGGAACAATGAGCAGTTCTTC CASSLGPGNNEQFF
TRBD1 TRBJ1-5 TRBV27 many TGTGCCAGCAGTGCCGGACAGGGTGAACAGCCCCAGCATTTT CASSAGQGEQPQHF
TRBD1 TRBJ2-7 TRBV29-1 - TGCAGCGTTGCAGATACCGGGACAGGGACCTACGAGCAGTACTTC CSVADTGTGTYEQYF
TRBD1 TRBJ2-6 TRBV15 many TGTGCCACCAGCAGAGTTAGGGGACAGGGTTCAGCTGGGGCCAACGTCCTGACTTTC CATSRVRGQGSAGANVLTF
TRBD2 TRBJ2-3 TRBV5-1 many TGCGCCAGCAGCGAATCTAGCGGGGGGTCAGATACGCAGTATTTT CASSESSGGSDTQYF
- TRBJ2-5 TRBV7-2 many TGTGCCAGCAGCTTTAGGGCGGGCCAAGAGACCCAGTACTTC CASSFRAGQETQYF
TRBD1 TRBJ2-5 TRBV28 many TGTGCCAGCAGTCTGCAGGGGGCAAAGACCCAGTACTTC CASSLQGAKTQYF
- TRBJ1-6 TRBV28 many TGTGCCAGCAGCGGACTGCGGTATTCACCCCTCCACTTT CASSGLRYSPLHF
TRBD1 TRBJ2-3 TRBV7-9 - TGTGCCAGCAGCTCTCCTCGGCTAGGGGGCGCAGATACGCAGTATTTT CASSSPRLGGADTQYF
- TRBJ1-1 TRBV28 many TGTGCCAGCAGTCCCCCGGACAGCTTGAACACTGAAGCTTTCTTT CASSPPDSLNTEAFF
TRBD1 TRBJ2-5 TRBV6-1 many TGTGCCAGCAGTAAAGGACAGGGCATCCAAGAGACCCAGTACTTC CASSKGQGIQETQYF
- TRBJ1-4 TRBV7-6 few TGTGCCAGCAGCTCCATTTCGACAGGAACCGCGTGGGGGGAACTGTTTTTT CASSSISTGTAWGELFF
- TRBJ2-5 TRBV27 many TGTGCCAGCAGGGAAAGGGGGGAAGAGACCCAGTACTTC CASRERGEETQYF
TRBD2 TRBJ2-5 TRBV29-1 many TGCAGCGTTACGGCTAGCGGGGGGAAAGAGACCCAGTACTTC CSVTASGGKETQYF
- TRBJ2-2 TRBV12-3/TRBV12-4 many TGTGCCAGCAGTTTAGGACAGGTGCGGGAGCTGTTTTTT CASSLGQVRELFF
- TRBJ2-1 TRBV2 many TGTGCCAGCAGGTCGACAGGAACTTCCTACAATGAGCAGTTCTTC CASRSTGTSYNEQFF
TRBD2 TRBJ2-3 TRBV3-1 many TGTGCCAGCAGCCAAGTAACGGGGGGGACAGATACGCAGTATTTT CASSQVTGGTDTQYF
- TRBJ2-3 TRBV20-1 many TGCAGTGTTAGAGGTGGCACAGATACGCAGTATTTT CSVRGGTDTQYF
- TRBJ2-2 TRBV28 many TGTGCCAGTGCAAGGATCCAGGGTCGCGGGGAGCTGTTTTTT CASARIQGRGELFF